The T cell receptor (beta chain) described here comes from a study of cytomegalovirus exposure and HLA in healthy donors. Study summary: Most donors, 80% to 90% of a few hundred genotyped, fell in the Caucasian-associated ancestry cluster. The study's findings and limits: It was reportedly the case that the classifier diagnosed cytomegalovirus status with high specificity and sensitivity.

PCR was performed using 60 Vbeta and 13 Jbeta primers. The assay was immunoSEQ multiplex PCR, and TCRdb's table has in-frame clones only and misses some. The sample holds roughly 220,000 clones, 75% to 85% seen once. V lost 3 bases and J lost 7, with 16 bases in between. Germline assignment: CDR1 MNHEY and CDR2 SMNVEV (reference sequence). This CDR3 has 14 residues. Comments on this clone: Its cognate antigen is unknown.

This clonotype originated in a woman aged 40 to 49 in good health and CMV-seronegative. Material for sequencing was PBMCs. This chain uses TRBV27 with TRBJ2-7; tentatively, D is TRBD1 (6 bases). The chain's CDR3 is CASSFRQGTSEQYF. The CDR3 DNA reads as TGTGCCAGCAGTTTTCGGCAGGGGACATCGGAGCAGTACTTC.